These 30 T cell receptor beta chains share one sample of origin, sequenced in a study of OX40 agonist ivuxolimab in advanced cancers. Generated by immunoSEQ multiplex PCR, the TCRdb table keeps only in-frame clones and is missing some. The repertoire holds 80,000 to 100,000 clones, 90% seen once, with about 1.6% in the top ten. The source was CD4+ or CD8+ T cells sorted from blood, collected in a trial of the OX40 agonist ivuxolimab. The receptors were sampled from an adult with an advanced solid tumor such as melanoma, head and neck, liver or kidney cancer.

The chain combines TRBV4-1 with TRBJ2-1; TRBD2 matches 14 bases. CDR1 and CDR2 from the germline V gene are MGHRA and YSYEKL. J was trimmed by 9 bases and V by 2 bases; bases with no gene match: 6. The CDR3 totals 16 residues. CDR3 DNA: TGCGCCAGCAGCCAACGTCGGACTAGCGGGAGGACTGAGCAGTTCTTC. Translation gives CASSQRRTSGRTEQFF.

The chain joins TRBV4-1 to TRBJ1-2, with TRBD1 matching over 9 bases. CDR1 and CDR2 from the germline V gene are MGHRA and YSYEKL. J lost 3 bases, V lost 3 bases, and 8 bases had no gene match. This CDR3 comprises 16 residues. CDR3 residues: CASSQVTGGNDYGYTF. CDR3 coding DNA: TGCGCCAGCAGCCAGGTGACAGGGGGAAACGACTATGGCTACACCTTC.

The chain employs TRBV4-2 and TRBJ2-7, with 12 bases identical to TRBD2. The trim removed 0 bases at V and 1 base at J, leaving 7 bases unmatched. Germline V gene sequence: CDR1 LGHNA, CDR2 YNFKEQ. This CDR3 comprises 18 residues. CDR3 region: CASSQDFWTSGNSYEQYF. As DNA, the CDR3 is TGTGCCAGCAGCCAAGATTTTTGGACTAGCGGGAATTCCTACGAGCAGTACTTC.

The V and J genes are TRBV19 and TRBJ1-1; 8 bases fit TRBD1. The CDR3 runs to 17 residues. The V and J ends lost 3 bases and 0 bases, in that order; junction bases with no gene match: 9. Germline V gene data show CDR1 as LNHDA and CDR2 as SQIVND (reference sequence). CDR3 loop: CASSMGGQAPVNTEAFF. CDR3 nucleotide sequence: TGTGCCAGTAGTATGGGGGGACAGGCTCCAGTGAACACTGAAGCTTTCTTT.

This sequence joins TRBV19 and TRBJ2-7, with D possibly TRBD1 on 5 matching bases. Between the trimmed V and J ends, which lost 4 bases and 0 bases, there was a span of 13 bases. This CDR3 spans 15 amino acids. CDR1 is LNHDA and CDR2 is SQIVND in the germline V gene (reference sequence). The CDR3 region is CASSRAGLTSYEQYF. The CDR3 DNA sequence: TGTGCCAGTAGTAGGGCAGGGCTGACCTCCTACGAGCAGTACTTC. The full variable domain, in which reference TRBV19 and TRBJ2-7 provide the parts outside the CDR3, is DGGITQSPKYLFRKEGQNVTLSCEQNLNHDAMYWYRQDPGQGLRLIYYSQIVNDFQKGDIAEGYSVSREKKESFPLTVTSAQKNPTAFYLCASSRAGLTSYEQYFGPGTRLTVT.

This chain connects TRBV6-4 to TRBJ2-1; maybe TRBD1 (6 bases). This CDR3 contains 16 residues. V lost 3 bases, J lost 0 bases, and 12 bases lay in between. CDR1 and CDR2 from the germline V gene are MRHNA and SNTAGT. In nucleotides, the CDR3 is TGTGCCAGCAGTGATCCGGGACAAAGCTCCTACAATGAGCAGTTCTTC. Translated: CASSDPGQSSYNEQFF.

V usage is TRBV9 and J usage is TRBJ2-1, with 8 bases that match TRBD2. The CDR3 consists of 15 residues. Germline CDR1 SGDLS, CDR2 YYNGEE. With 6 bases clipped from V and 6 bases from J, the junction kept 11 bases outside the gene matches. In DNA form, the CDR3 reads TGTGCCAGCAAGGGAGGGAGCGGGAGCCCCAATGAGCAGTTCTTC. This translates into CASKGGSGSPNEQFF.

The chain couples TRBV7-2 to TRBJ1-3; the D is unclear. The germline gives CDR1 SGHTA, CDR2 FQGNSA. V shed 2 bases and J shed 2 bases, with 1 base lying between them. This CDR3 is built from 12 residues. The DNA of the CDR3 is TGTGCCAGCAGCTTAACTGGAAACACCATATATTTT. It yields the protein CASSLTGNTIYF.

CDR3 sequence (DNA): TGTGCCAGCCGTCCCGCGCTAGGGGGGACCTACGAGCAGTACTTC. Translation: CASRPALGGTYEQYF. The V and J genes are TRBV7-2 and TRBJ2-7, with D tentatively TRBD1 or TRBD2 (6 bases each). CDR1 SGHTA and CDR2 FQGNSA come from the germline V gene. The CDR3 runs 15 residues. V was pared by 8 bases and J by 2 bases, with 19 bases between.

The chain joins TRBV5-1 to TRBJ2-7, with 10 bases aligning to TRBD1. This CDR3 region has 14 residues. Germline assignment: CDR1 SGHRS and CDR2 YFSETQ. Losses at the gene ends were 4 bases for V and 5 bases for J; bases not matched to a gene: 6. The CDR3 nucleotides are TGCGCCAGCAGCCGGGGACAGGGGAGGCACGAGCAGTACTTC. It codes for CASSRGQGRHEQYF.

This clone has only one observation. The V gene is TRBV7-2, the J gene TRBJ2-5; 8 bases are a match to TRBD2. Looked up from germline, CDR1 is SGHTA and CDR2 is FQGNSA. CDR3 length: 15 amino acids. J gave up 5 bases and V 8 bases, and 13 bases lay outside the gene matches. The chain's CDR3 is CASSNSGSGIETQYF. Written as DNA, the CDR3 is TGTGCCAGCTCGAATTCGGGTAGCGGGATTGAGACCCAGTACTTC.

The gene calls are TRBV6-6 and TRBJ2-7; 8 bases match TRBD1. J lost 2 bases, V lost 6 bases, and 9 bases had no gene match. The CDR3 spans 15 residues. Germline lookup yields CDR1 MNHNY and CDR2 SVGAGI (reference sequence). The DNA for the CDR3 is TGTGCCAGCAGGGATCAGGGGGCTCCAACCTACGAGCAGTACTTC. Translation gives CASRDQGAPTYEQYF.

J is TRBJ2-3 and V is TRBV7-2; D is possibly TRBD1 (5 bases). The CDR3 spans 16 residues. Germline lookup yields CDR1 SGHTA and CDR2 FQGNSA. With 5 bases removed from V and 5 bases from J, the gap between germline ends came to 20 bases. The CDR3 loop reads CASSPQGSPWVDTQYF. The CDR3 bases are TGTGCCAGCAGCCCTCAGGGTAGCCCATGGGTAGATACGCAGTATTTT.

This sequence joins TRBV30 and TRBJ2-7; TRBD1 might be the D (6 bases). CDR1 is GTSNPN and CDR2 is SVGIG in the germline V gene (reference sequence). This CDR3 region has 13 residues. The V gene lost 4 bases and the J gene lost 4 bases, with 14 bases spanning the gap. In nucleotides, the CDR3 is TGTGCCTGGAACGTATGGGGGCTTTACGAGCAGTACTTC. It is translated as CAWNVWGLYEQYF.

This chain connects TRBV7-9 to TRBJ2-2; unclear D gene. Trimming took 3 bases from V and 3 from J, leaving 2 bases between them. The germline V gene has CDR1 SEHNR and CDR2 FQNEAQ (reference sequence). The CDR3 covers 12 residues. DNA for the CDR3: TGTGCCAGCAGCTTGGACACCGGGGAGCTGTTTTTT. Translation: CASSLDTGELFF.

The V and J genes are TRBV11-1 and TRBJ2-5; 7 bases are a match to TRBD1. The CDR3 totals 13 residues. Germline values: CDR1 SGHAT, CDR2 FQDESV (reference sequence). Trimming cost V 5 bases and J 3 bases; bases outside gene matches: 3. The CDR3: CASSRDREETQYF. CDR3 coding DNA: TGTGCCAGCAGCCGAGACAGGGAAGAGACCCAGTACTTC.

This sequence joins TRBV5-4 and TRBJ2-1, with TRBD2 identical over 7 bases. V lost 0 bases, J lost 3 bases, and 3 bases stayed unmatched. Germline V lookup: CDR1 SGHNT, CDR2 YYREEE (reference sequence). This CDR3 spans 15 amino acids. The CDR3 nucleotides are TGTGCCAGCAGCTTGGTTAGCGGGCTCTACAATGAGCAGTTCTTC. This sequence encodes CASSLVSGLYNEQFF.

The J gene is TRBJ1-4, the V gene TRBV19; D is possibly TRBD1 (6 bases). V was clipped by 1 base and J by 5 bases, with 20 bases between them. This CDR3 is 18 amino acids long. CDR1 and CDR2 from the germline V gene are LNHDA and SQIVND (reference sequence). The chain's CDR3 is CASSIARGGSSTNEKLFF. CDR3 DNA sequence: TGTGCCAGTAGTATAGCTAGGGGGGGGAGCTCCACGAATGAAAAACTGTTTTTT.

The V and J genes are TRBV19 and TRBJ2-6; D is uncertain. Germline assignment: CDR1 LNHDA and CDR2 SQIVND (reference sequence). Trimming shortened V by 7 bases and J by 2 bases, and 12 bases separated the two germline ends. The CDR3 is 15 amino acids. In DNA, the CDR3 is TGTGCCAGTACCTCATATGGGACTGGGGCCAACGTCCTGACTTTC. Its translation: CASTSYGTGANVLTF.

The rearrangement links TRBV19 to TRBJ1-1; no clear D. Trimming removed 5 bases from V and 7 bases from J, with 8 bases in between. Looked up from germline, CDR1 is LNHDA and CDR2 is SQIVND (reference sequence). This CDR3 spans 11 amino acids. The CDR3 DNA is TGTGCCAGTAGTGGAGAAATTGAAGCTTTCTTT. Translating gives CASSGEIEAFF.

The gene calls are TRBV7-2 and TRBJ2-7; TRBD2 matches 10 bases. Germline V CDR1 and CDR2: SGHTA, FQGNSA. CDR3 length: 16 residues. After removal of 1 base from V and 5 bases from J, the junction contained 8 bases not matched to a gene. CDR3 nucleotide sequence: TGTGCCAGCAGCTTAGGGGAAGCGGGAGGGCGCAACGAGCAGTACTTC. Amino acids: CASSLGEAGGRNEQYF.

The V gene is TRBV11-3, the J gene TRBJ2-3; the match to TRBD2 covers 9 bases. Germline CDR1 is SGHNT and CDR2 is YENEEA. The CDR3 covers 18 residues. V lost 5 bases, J lost 6 bases, and 18 bases stayed unmatched. The CDR3 DNA follows: TGTGCCAGCAGCAAGCGAGCGGGAGGAAACCCCGGGGGGGATACGCAGTATTTT. This codes for CASSKRAGGNPGGDTQYF.

This chain joins TRBV7-2 and TRBJ2-1; TRBD1 aligns across 9 bases. J lost 7 bases, V lost 5 bases, and 6 bases had no gene match. In germline, CDR1 is SGHTA, CDR2 FQGNSA. The CDR3 spans 14 residues. DNA of the CDR3: TGTGCCAGCAGCGAGAGGGACAGGGTGAATGAGCAGTTCTTC. Its protein is CASSERDRVNEQFF. Variable domain in full (rest from reference TRBV7-2 and TRBJ2-1): GAGVSQSPSNKVTEKGKDVELRCDPISGHTALYWYRQSLGQGLEFLIYFQGNSAPDKSGLPSDRFSAERTGGSVSTLTIQRTQQEDSAVYLCASSERDRVNEQFFGPGTRLTVL.

This chain uses TRBV6-4 with TRBJ2-1; maybe TRBD2 (6 bases). Trimming stripped 8 bases from V and 7 bases from J, with 18 bases between. CDR1 and CDR2 (germline): MRHNA, SNTAGT. This CDR3 comprises 14 residues. The CDR3 loop is CASSFGVGGNEQFF. The CDR3 DNA reads as TGTGCCAGCTCTTTTGGGGTCGGAGGGAATGAGCAGTTCTTC.

The chain links TRBV5-5 to TRBJ2-7; D might be TRBD1 (6 bases). V gave up 0 bases and J gave up 3 bases, with 19 bases separating them. There are 17 residues in the CDR3. The V gene's germline CDR1 is SGHKS and CDR2 YYEKEE (reference sequence). The CDR3 nucleotides read TGTGCCAGCAGCTTGGGAATCCTATCGGGACACATCTACGAGCAGTACTTC. It encodes CASSLGILSGHIYEQYF. Complete variable domain (other parts from reference TRBV5-5 and TRBJ2-7): DAGVTQSPTHLIKTRGQQVTLRCSPISGHKSVSWYQQVLGQGPQFIFQYYEKEERGRGNFPDRFSARQFPNYSSELNVNALLLGDSALYLCASSLGILSGHIYEQYFGPGTRLTVT.

This chain uses TRBV6-5 with TRBJ2-7; D gene uncertain. The V end lost 0 bases, the J end lost 5 bases, and 11 bases lay between the germline ends. From germline, CDR1 is MNHEY and CDR2 SVGAGI. This CDR3 spans 14 amino acids. The CDR3 loop is CASSYSRNRHEQYF. The CDR3, as DNA: TGTGCCAGCAGTTACTCTAGAAACCGCCACGAGCAGTACTTC.

The rearrangement uses TRBV5-1 and TRBJ2-1; D gene unclear. Looked up from germline, CDR1 is SGHRS and CDR2 is YFSETQ. The CDR3 extends over 20 amino acids. V lost 2 bases to trimming and J lost 4 bases, with 28 bases between them. For the CDR3, the DNA is TGCGCCAGCAGCTTTGGACGCTCCCAAAGCACATCACCTCATTACAATGAGCAGTTCTTC. This sequence encodes CASSFGRSQSTSPHYNEQFF.

J is TRBJ1-1 and V is TRBV5-4; D gene ambiguous. The CDR3 extends over 13 amino acids. From germline, CDR1 is SGHNT and CDR2 YYREEE (reference sequence). With 3 bases removed from V and 0 bases from J, the gap between germline ends came to 6 bases. CDR3 amino acids: CASSSTVNTEAFF. The CDR3 bases are TGTGCCAGCAGCTCCACAGTGAACACTGAAGCTTTCTTT.

The chain uses TRBV28 and TRBJ1-1, with D possibly matching TRBD1 (5 bases). V lost 2 bases, J lost 1 base, and 8 bases lay in between. Germline CDR1 is MDHEN and CDR2 is SYDVKM. The CDR3 has 14 residues. This CDR3 reads CASSLTRANTEAFF. CDR3 DNA: TGTGCCAGCAGTTTAACCAGGGCGAACACTGAAGCTTTCTTT. The full variable domain, its missing parts supplied by reference TRBV28 and TRBJ1-1, is DVKVTQSSRYLVKRTGEKVFLECVQDMDHENMFWYRQDPGLGLRLIYFSYDVKMKEKGDIPEGYSVSREKKERFSLILESASTNQTSMYLCASSLTRANTEAFFGQGTRLTVV.

J is TRBJ1-1 and V is TRBV7-3; 8 bases are shared with TRBD1. The germline V gene has CDR1 SGHTA and CDR2 FQGTGA. V shed 4 bases and J 4 bases; nucleotides not matched to a gene: 14. There are 17 residues in the CDR3. The CDR3 here is CASSSRPPGQGLTEAFF. For the CDR3, the DNA is TGTGCCAGCAGCTCGAGACCTCCAGGACAGGGTCTCACTGAAGCTTTCTTT.